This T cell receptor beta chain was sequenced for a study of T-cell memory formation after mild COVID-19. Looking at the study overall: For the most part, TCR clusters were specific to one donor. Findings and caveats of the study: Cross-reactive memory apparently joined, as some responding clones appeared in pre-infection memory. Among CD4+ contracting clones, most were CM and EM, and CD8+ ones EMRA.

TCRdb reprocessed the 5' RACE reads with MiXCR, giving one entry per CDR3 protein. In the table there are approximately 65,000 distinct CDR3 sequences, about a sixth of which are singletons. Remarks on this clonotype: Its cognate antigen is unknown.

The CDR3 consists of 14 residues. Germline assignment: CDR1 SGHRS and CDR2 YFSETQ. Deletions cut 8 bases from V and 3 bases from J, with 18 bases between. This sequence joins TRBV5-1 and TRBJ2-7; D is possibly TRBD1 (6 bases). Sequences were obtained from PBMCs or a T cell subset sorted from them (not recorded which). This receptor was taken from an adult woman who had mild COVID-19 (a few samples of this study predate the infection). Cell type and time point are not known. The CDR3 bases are TGCGCCAGTAGAGCGACAGGAACCCACTACGAGCAGTACTTC. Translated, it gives CASRATGTHYEQYF.